Described below is a single TCR beta chain sequence and its context. Its matching antigen is unknown. A universal primer site came from template switching; cDNA carried unique molecular identifiers. TCRdb re-called the 5' RACE reads with MiXCR, one entry per CDR3 protein. The repertoire includes 500,000 to 650,000 distinct CDR3 sequences, under 25% of them detected once, and approximately 0.49% sits in the top ten. Germline V CDR1 and CDR2: MNHNS, SASEGT. This CDR3 has 15 amino acids. Trimming removed 7 bases at V and 7 bases at J, with 19 bases between. This sample was included in a study of identical twins. Broader study findings: Cord blood's abundant beta clonotypes had fewer insertions, unlike memory repertoires.

This sample also appeared in a second study, on yellow fever vaccine responses in identical twins.

The chain has TRBV6-1 and TRBJ2-2; D possibly matches TRBD1 or TRBD2 (5 bases each). The source is a woman in her late teens or twenties in good health. The specimen sequenced was CD4+ T cells sorted from blood. This CDR3 is CASTIRDGMGGELFF. As DNA, the CDR3 is TGTGCCAGCACCATTAGGGACGGGATGGGCGGGGAGCTGTTTTTT.